This TCR beta chain was found in a study of stem cell transplantation in POMP-related autoinflammatory disease. This CDR3 comprises 16 residues. CDR1 and CDR2 from the germline V gene are MDHEN and SYDVKM. The V gene end was trimmed by 6 bases and the J gene end by 4 bases; junction bases not matched to a gene: 10. PRAID featured immunodeficiency plus autoinflammation. The method was immunoSEQ multiplex PCR; TCRdb's version includes in-frame clones alone and lacks a portion of them. This sample yields 9,900 or so clones, of which about 76% are seen a single time; around 4.6% belongs to the top ten. This material consisted of CD4+ T cells from PBMCs, taken after stem cell transplantation. The sequence was collected from a human patient with POMP-related autoinflammation and immune dysregulation (PRAID). Some T cells may have come from the graft donor. The chain recombines TRBV28 with TRBJ2-3, with 10 bases fitting TRBD2. Here the CDR3 DNA reads TGTGCCAGCAGCCTCCCCACTAGCGGGAAGGCAGATACGCAGTATTTT. Its translation: CASSLPTSGKADTQYF.